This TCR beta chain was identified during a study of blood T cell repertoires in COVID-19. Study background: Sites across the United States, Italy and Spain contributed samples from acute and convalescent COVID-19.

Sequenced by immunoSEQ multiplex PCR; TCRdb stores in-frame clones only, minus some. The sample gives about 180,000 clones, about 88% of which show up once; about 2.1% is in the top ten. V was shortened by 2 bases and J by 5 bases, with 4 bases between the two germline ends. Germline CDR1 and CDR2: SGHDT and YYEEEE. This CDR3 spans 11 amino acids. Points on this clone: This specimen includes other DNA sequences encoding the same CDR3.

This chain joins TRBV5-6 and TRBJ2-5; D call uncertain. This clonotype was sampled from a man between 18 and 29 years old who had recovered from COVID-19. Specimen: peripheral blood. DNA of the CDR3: TGTGCCAGCAGCTTCAGGGAGACCCAGTACTTC. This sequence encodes CASSFRETQYF.